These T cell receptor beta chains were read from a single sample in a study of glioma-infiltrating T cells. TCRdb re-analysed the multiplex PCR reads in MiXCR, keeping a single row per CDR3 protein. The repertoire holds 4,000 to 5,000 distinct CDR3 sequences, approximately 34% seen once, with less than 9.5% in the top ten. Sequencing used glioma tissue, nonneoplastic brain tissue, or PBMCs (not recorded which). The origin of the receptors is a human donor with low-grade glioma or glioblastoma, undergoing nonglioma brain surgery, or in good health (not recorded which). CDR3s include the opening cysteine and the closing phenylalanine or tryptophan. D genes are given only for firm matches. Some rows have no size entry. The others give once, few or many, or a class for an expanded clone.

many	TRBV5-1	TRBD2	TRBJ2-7	TGCGCCAGCAGCGCGAGCGGGACCTACGAGCAGTACTTC	CASSASGTYEQYF
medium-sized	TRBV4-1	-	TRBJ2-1	TGCGCCAGCAGCCCTCGGAGCAGGATGAATGAGCAGTTCTTC	CASSPRSRMNEQFF
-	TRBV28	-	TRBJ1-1	TGTGCCAGAAGTCCCCGACAGGTCCTAAAGGGGACTGAAGCTTTATTT	CARSPRQVLKGTEALF
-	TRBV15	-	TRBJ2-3	TGTACCACCAGAGATCCGGGGGGCAGCACAGATACGCAGTATTTT	CTTRDPGGSTDTQYF
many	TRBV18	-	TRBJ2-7	TGTGCCAGCTCTCCAGACAGGTCCCACGAGCAGTACTTC	CASSPDRSHEQYF
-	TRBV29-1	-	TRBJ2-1	TGCAGCGTTGAATCTCGGGCGGGGGCGAATTACAATGAGCAGTTCTTC	CSVESRAGANYNEQFF
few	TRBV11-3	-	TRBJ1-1	TGTGCCAGCAGCTTATCGAGTGACCGGAACACTGAAGCTTTCTTT	CASSLSSDRNTEAFF
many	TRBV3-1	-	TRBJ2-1	TGTGCCAGCAGCGTTACTTCTTTTGGCAATGAGCAGTTCTTC	CASSVTSFGNEQFF
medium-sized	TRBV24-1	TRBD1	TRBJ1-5	TGTGCCACGGGAGGGGACAGCCCCGATCAGCCCCAGCATTTT	CATGGDSPDQPQHF
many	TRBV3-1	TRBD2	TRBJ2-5	TGTGCCAGTTCTCCTTCGGGAGGGCGGCGGACCCAGTACTTC	CASSPSGGRRTQYF
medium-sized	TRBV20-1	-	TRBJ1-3	TGCAGTGCTAGAGATGGGACGGGAGGAAACACCATATATTTT	CSARDGTGGNTIYF
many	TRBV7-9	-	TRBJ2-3	TGTGCCAGCAGCTTACGAGCCACAGGACCCCGCGGAGATACGCAGTATTTT	CASSLRATGPRGDTQYF
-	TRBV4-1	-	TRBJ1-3	TGCGCCAGCAGCCAGGGGGGGACGACCAGAGTCTCTCTAAACACCATATATTTT	CASSQGGTTRVSLNTIYF
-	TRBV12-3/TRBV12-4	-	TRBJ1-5	TGTGCCAGCAGTTCATTAAGGGGCACCGGGGAATATAGCAATCAGACCCAGCATTTT	CASSSLRGTGEYSNQTQHF
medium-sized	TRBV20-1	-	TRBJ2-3	TGCAGTGCTAGAGATCCCAGCACAGATACGCAGTATTTT	CSARDPSTDTQYF
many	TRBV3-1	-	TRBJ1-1	TGTGCCAGCCGGGCCGGGGGGAACACTGAAGCTTTCTTT	CASRAGGNTEAFF
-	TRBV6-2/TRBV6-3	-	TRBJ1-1	TGTGCCAGCACCCCAGAGGGACTTACTGAGGCTTTCTTT	CASTPEGLTEAFF
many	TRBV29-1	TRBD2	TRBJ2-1	TGCAGCGTTGCTTCAGCGGGGGGTTACAATGAGCAGTTCTTC	CSVASAGGYNEQFF
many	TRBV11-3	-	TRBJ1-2	TGTGCCAGCAGCTTAGAAGTTTCGGGATCCCGGGATGGCTACACCTTC	CASSLEVSGSRDGYTF
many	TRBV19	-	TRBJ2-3	TGTGCCAGTAGTGCGTCTAGCACAGATACGCAGTATTTT	CASSASSTDTQYF
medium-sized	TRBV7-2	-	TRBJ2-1	TGTGCCAGCAGCTCCTTCTGGGGGGGGGCAAGGGATGAGCAGTTCTTC	CASSSFWGGARDEQFF
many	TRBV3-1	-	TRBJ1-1	TGTGCCAGCAGCCAAGGGACTGTCGAAGCTTTCTTT	CASSQGTVEAFF
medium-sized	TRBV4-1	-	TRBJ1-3	TGCGCCAGCAGCCAAGATCGGGGGGCTGGAAACACCATATATTTT	CASSQDRGAGNTIYF
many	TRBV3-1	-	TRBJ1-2	TGTGCCAGCAGCCAACCCTCGACAGGAGGCTATGGCTACACCTTC	CASSQPSTGGYGYTF
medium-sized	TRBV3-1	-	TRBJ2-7	TGTGCCAGCAGCCGCCGCTACGAGCAGTACTTC	CASSRRYEQYF
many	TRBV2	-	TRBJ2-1	TGTGCCAGCAGTCTCAGGTTCCATGAGCAGTTCTTC	CASSLRFHEQFF
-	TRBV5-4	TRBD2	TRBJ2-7	TGTGCCAGCAGACCACTAGCGGGTTACGAGCAGTACTTC	CASRPLAGYEQYF
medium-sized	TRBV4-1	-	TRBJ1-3	TGCGCCAGCAGCCAAAGCTACACCGTTGGAAACACCATATATTTT	CASSQSYTVGNTIYF
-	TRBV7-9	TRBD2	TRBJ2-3	TGTGCCAGCAGAGATAGCGGGGCGTTCCACTCCGATACGCAGTATTTT	CASRDSGAFHSDTQYF
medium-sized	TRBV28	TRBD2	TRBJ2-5	TGTGCCAGCAGGAAACTAGCGGGGGGCCGGGAGACCCAGTACTTC	CASRKLAGGRETQYF
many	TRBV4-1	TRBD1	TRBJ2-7	TGCGCCAGCAGCCAAGAGACAGGGGGGGCCTACGAGCAGTACTTC	CASSQETGGAYEQYF
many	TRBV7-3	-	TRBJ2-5	TGTGCCAGCAGCTTGGGGTCCGGGACACACCAAGAGACCCAGTACTTC	CASSLGSGTHQETQYF
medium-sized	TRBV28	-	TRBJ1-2	TGTGCCAGCAGTTTTAATGAGGGGATAGGGGGCTACACCTTC	CASSFNEGIGGYTF
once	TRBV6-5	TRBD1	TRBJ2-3	TGTGCCAGCACTTACTCGACAGGGCTAGATATGCAGTATTTT	CASTYSTGLDMQYF
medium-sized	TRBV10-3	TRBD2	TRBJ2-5	TGTGCCATCTCAAGCGCTAGCGGGCTTCAGGAGACCCAGTACTTC	CAISSASGLQETQYF
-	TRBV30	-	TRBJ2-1	TGTGCCTGGAGTGTTAAGGGTTGGTCCTACAATGAGCAGTTCTTC	CAWSVKGWSYNEQFF
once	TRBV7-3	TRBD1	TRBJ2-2	TGTGCCAGCAGCGAGTACGGACAGGGGGGGGAGCTGTTTTTT	CASSEYGQGGELFF
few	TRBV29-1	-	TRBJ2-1	TGCAGCGTTGAAGGTTCTGTGCGGGCCAGCAATGAGCAGTTCTTC	CSVEGSVRASNEQFF
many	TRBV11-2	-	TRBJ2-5	TGTGCCAGCAGCTTAGGAATGGGAAGAGAGACCCAGTACTTC	CASSLGMGRETQYF
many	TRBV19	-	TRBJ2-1	TGTGCCAGTAATTTTGCGACAGGATTCTACAATGAGCAGTTCTTC	CASNFATGFYNEQFF
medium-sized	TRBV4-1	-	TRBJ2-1	TGCGCCAGCAGCCCTCAGGCTGCCAATGAGCAGTTCTTC	CASSPQAANEQFF
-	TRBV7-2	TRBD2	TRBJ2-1	TGTGCCAGCAGCCTTCTAGCGGGGGGCCCAATGGGTGAGCAGTCCTTC	CASSLLAGGPMGEQSF
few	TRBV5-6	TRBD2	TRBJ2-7	TGTGCCAGCAGCTTTAAATGGACTAGCGGCAGCTCCTACGAGCAGTACTTC	CASSFKWTSGSSYEQYF
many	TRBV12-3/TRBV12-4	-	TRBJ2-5	TGTGCCAGCAGTTTATTCGTCGGCAGTCTTTTCCAAGAAGAGACCCAGTACTTC	CASSLFVGSLFQEETQYF
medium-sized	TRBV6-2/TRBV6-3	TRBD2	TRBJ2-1	TGTGCCAGCAGGAAGGGACTAGCATGGAATGAGCAGTTCTTC	CASRKGLAWNEQFF
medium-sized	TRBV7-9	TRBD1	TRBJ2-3	TGTGCCAGCAGCTACGACAGGGGTACAACAGATACGCAGTATTTT	CASSYDRGTTDTQYF
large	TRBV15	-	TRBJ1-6	TGTGCCACCAGCCCCGGACGGACAAATTCACCCCTCCACTTT	CATSPGRTNSPLHF
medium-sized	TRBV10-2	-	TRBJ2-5	TGCGCCAGCAGGACCTCTTCTAGCCCTCAAGAGACCCAGTACTTC	CASRTSSSPQETQYF
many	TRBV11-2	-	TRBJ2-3	TGTGCCAGCAGCTTAGAAGTTGGGCAGTACACAGATACGCAGTATTTT	CASSLEVGQYTDTQYF